This record looks at one T cell receptor beta chain sequence and its context. The data derive from a study of OX40 agonist ivuxolimab in advanced cancers. CDR1 is SQVTM, CDR2 ANQGSEA, per germline. V gave up 3 bases and J gave up 0 bases, with 8 bases separating them. The CDR3 is made up of 13 amino acids. Profiled with immunoSEQ multiplex PCR; TCRdb holds only in-frame clones, not every one. Of 55,000 to 75,000 clones in the sample, 90% to 95% were seen once. This TCR was recovered from an adult with an advanced solid tumor such as melanoma, head and neck, liver or kidney cancer. Sequenced material: CD4+ or CD8+ T cells sorted from blood, taken in a trial of the OX40 agonist ivuxolimab. The V and J genes are TRBV29-1 and TRBJ2-5, with unresolved D. CDR3 protein: CSVDRQNQETQYF. The CDR3 DNA follows: TGCAGCGTTGATAGGCAGAACCAAGAGACCCAGTACTTC.